A selection of T cell receptor beta chains follows, all from one sample in a study of cytomegalovirus exposure and HLA in healthy donors. Sequencing used immunoSEQ multiplex PCR; TCRdb keeps in-frame clones, though not all of them. The table shows 95,000 to 100,000 clones, with around 74% occurring only once. Specimen: PBMCs. The source is a male donor in good health and CMV-seronegative. CDR3s include the opening cysteine and the closing phenylalanine or tryptophan. The order of the fields is D gene, clone size, J gene, CDR3 length, V gene, CDR3 DNA, CDR3 protein. The D gene is left open where the match is weak. Clone size is shown for a subset of rows, as once, few, many or a class of expanded clone.

D: .; size: .; J: TRBJ1-2; length: 13; V: TRBV30; DNA: TGTGCCTGGACAGCGCTGTATAACTATGGCTACACCTTC; CDR3: CAWTALYNYGYTF
D: .; size: once; J: TRBJ2-5; length: 13; V: TRBV29-1; DNA: TGCAGCGTTGAACTTGTAACAGGGGAGACCCAGTACTTC; CDR3: CSVELVTGETQYF
D: .; size: .; J: TRBJ1-5; length: 16; V: TRBV28; DNA: TGTGCCAGCAGTTTATGGGGACAATCAGGCAATCAGCCCCAGCATTTT; CDR3: CASSLWGQSGNQPQHF
D: TRBD2; size: .; J: TRBJ2-2; length: 14; V: TRBV27; DNA: TGTGCCAGCAGCGAAAAGCGGGAGAAGTTCGAGCTGTTTTTT; CDR3: CASSEKREKFELFF
D: .; size: .; J: TRBJ1-1; length: 14; V: TRBV28; DNA: TGTGCCAGCCTAACGCGGACTGAAGGCACTGAAGCTTTCTTT; CDR3: CASLTRTEGTEAFF
D: .; size: .; J: TRBJ1-3; length: 14; V: TRBV27; DNA: TGTGCCAGCAGTTTATCTCGCTCTGGAAACACCATATATTTT; CDR3: CASSLSRSGNTIYF
D: .; size: .; J: TRBJ1-2; length: 12; V: TRBV5-6; DNA: TGTGCCAGCAGCCCGGGGGGGTTTGGCTACACCTTC; CDR3: CASSPGGFGYTF
D: TRBD1; size: .; J: TRBJ1-1; length: 13; V: TRBV27; DNA: TGTGCCAGCAGGGCAGGGGGAACAATTGAAGCTTTCTTT; CDR3: CASRAGGTIEAFF
D: TRBD2; size: .; J: TRBJ2-1; length: 17; V: TRBV10-3; DNA: TGTGCCATCAGTTCCGGGACTAGCGGGGGCTCCTACAATGAGCAGTTCTTC; CDR3: CAISSGTSGGSYNEQFF
D: .; size: .; J: TRBJ2-1; length: 14; V: TRBV28; DNA: TGTGCCAGCAGAGAGGGGGGGGTAAACAATGAGCAGTTCTTC; CDR3: CASREGGVNNEQFF
D: TRBD2; size: .; J: TRBJ2-5; length: 18; V: TRBV7-3; DNA: TGTGCCAGCAGCTTAAAGGGTACGGGACTAGCGGGAAAGGAGACCCAGTACTTC; CDR3: CASSLKGTGLAGKETQYF
D: TRBD2; size: .; J: TRBJ2-7; length: 15; V: TRBV5-1; DNA: TGCGCCAGCAGCCCGACGACTAGCGGGAGCTACGAGCAGTACTTC; CDR3: CASSPTTSGSYEQYF
D: TRBD1; size: .; J: TRBJ2-5; length: 15; V: TRBV28; DNA: TGTGCCAGCAGTTTCTCTGGACAGGGTGAAGAGACCCAGTACTTC; CDR3: CASSFSGQGEETQYF